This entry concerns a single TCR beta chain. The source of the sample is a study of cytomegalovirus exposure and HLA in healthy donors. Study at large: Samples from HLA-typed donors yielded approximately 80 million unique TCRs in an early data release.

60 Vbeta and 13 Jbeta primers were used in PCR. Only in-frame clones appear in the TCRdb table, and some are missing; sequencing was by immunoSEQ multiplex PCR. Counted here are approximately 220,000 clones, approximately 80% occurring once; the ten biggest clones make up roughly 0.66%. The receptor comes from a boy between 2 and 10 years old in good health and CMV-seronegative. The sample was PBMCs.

The DNA for the CDR3 is TGTGCCAGCAGTCCTAAGAGCTCCTACAATGAGCAGTTCTTC. Amino acid sequence: CASSPKSSYNEQFF. V gene TRBV6-5 combines with J gene TRBJ2-1; D remains ambiguous. Trimming removed 5 bases from V and 0 bases from J, with 8 bases in between. The CDR3 runs 14 residues. Germline CDR1 MNHEY, CDR2 SVGAGI.